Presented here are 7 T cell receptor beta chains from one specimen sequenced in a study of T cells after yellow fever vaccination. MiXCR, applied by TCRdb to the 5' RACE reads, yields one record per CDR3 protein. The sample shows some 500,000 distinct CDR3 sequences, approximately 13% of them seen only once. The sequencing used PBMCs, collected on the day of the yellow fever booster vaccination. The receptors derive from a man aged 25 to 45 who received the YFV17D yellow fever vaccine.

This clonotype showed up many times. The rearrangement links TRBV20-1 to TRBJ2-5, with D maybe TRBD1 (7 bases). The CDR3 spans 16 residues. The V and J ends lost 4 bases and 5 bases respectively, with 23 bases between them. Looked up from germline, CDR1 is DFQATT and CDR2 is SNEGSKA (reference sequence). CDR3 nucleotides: TGCAGTGCTAAGGAGGGGTACACAGGGGCCGGGGAGACCCAGTACTTC. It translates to CSAKEGYTGAGETQYF.

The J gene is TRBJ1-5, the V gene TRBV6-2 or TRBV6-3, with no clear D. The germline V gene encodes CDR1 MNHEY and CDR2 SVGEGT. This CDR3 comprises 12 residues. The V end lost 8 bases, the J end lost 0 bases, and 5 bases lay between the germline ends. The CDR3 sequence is CASARSNQPQHF. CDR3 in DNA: TGTGCCAGCGCTCGTAGCAATCAGCCCCAGCATTTT.

The CDR3 here is CASTKDIANYGYTF. The CDR3 DNA sequence: TGTGCCAGCACCAAGGACATCGCTAACTATGGCTACACCTTC. The chain links TRBV5-5 to TRBJ1-2; a possible D gene is TRBD1 (5 bases). Germline CDR1 reads SGHKS; CDR2 reads YYEKEE (reference sequence). Deletions cut 6 bases from V and 0 bases from J, with 12 bases between. The CDR3 is 14 amino acids.

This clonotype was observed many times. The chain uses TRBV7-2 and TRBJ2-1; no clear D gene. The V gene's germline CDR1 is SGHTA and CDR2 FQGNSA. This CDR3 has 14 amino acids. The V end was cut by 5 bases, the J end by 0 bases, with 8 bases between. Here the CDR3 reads CASSHPGSYNEQFF. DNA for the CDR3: TGTGCCAGCAGCCATCCCGGCTCCTACAATGAGCAGTTCTTC.

The CDR3 sequence: CASSPDATQYF. The CDR3 bases are TGTGCCAGCAGTCCAGACGCAACCCAGTACTTC. The V gene is TRBV25-1, the J gene TRBJ2-5; D call uncertain. The germline V and J ends were trimmed by 5 bases and 8 bases, with 9 bases remaining between them. CDR1 MGHDK and CDR2 SYGVNS come from the germline V gene. The CDR3 consists of 11 residues.

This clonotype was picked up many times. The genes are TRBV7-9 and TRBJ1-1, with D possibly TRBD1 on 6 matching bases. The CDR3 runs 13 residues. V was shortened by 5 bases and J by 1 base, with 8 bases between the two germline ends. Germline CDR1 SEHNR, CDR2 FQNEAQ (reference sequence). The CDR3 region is CASSIQGNTEAFF. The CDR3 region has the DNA TGTGCCAGCAGCATACAGGGGAACACTGAAGCTTTCTTT.

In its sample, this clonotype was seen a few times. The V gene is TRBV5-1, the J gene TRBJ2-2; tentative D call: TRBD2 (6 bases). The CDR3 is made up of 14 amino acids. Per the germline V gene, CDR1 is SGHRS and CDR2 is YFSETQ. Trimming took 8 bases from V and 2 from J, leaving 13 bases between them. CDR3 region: CASEAGLNTGELFF. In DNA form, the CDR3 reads TGCGCCAGTGAAGCGGGTCTTAACACCGGGGAGCTGTTTTTT.